The subject of this entry is one TCR beta chain. This clone was seen just once. The antigen it recognizes is unknown. Per-base qualities were not stored, and no clone one base away is much larger. Library creation used the immunoSEQ multiplex PCR assay. TCR beta CDR3 sequencing was performed on DNA from the cultured, isolated CD4+ T cells. The authors' pipeline ran thus. Non-productive TCR sequences were removed and reads were trimmed to the CDR3 region, keeping CDR3s of at least 7 amino acids. Antigen-specific clonotypes were identified using the MANAFEST web app by comparison of expansion in peptide wells against reference cultures. To be called positive, a clone needed expansion at FDR<0.05 compared with the reference and with all other wells, an odds ratio greater than 5, and a frequency greater than 0.1% in two replicate wells. Cross-reactive clonotypes were defined as significantly expanded in SARS-CoV-2 spike wells and in at least one common cold coronavirus spike condition. CDR3 similarity was assessed by Levenshtein distance with the stringdist R package, and unrooted trees were built with ape in R 3.6.1. Imported from immuneACCESS, the table was reduced by TCRdb to in-frame sequences with V and J called. These copies leave out some clones; in studies compared against another copy, an unresolved V gene accounts for under half, and the cause of the remainder is not known. V, J and clone size derive from that table, while D and trimming were established from the DNA sequence. Recorded for this sample are under 40,000 clones; approximately 82% of them occurred a single time. Clones ranked in the top ten supply roughly 2.1% of the sample.

The ViraFEST assay stimulated PBMC with viral peptide pools and then used TCR sequencing to identify antigen-specific CD4+ T cell clonotypes by expansion. After approximately 11 days of culture, CD4+ T cells were isolated with the EasySep CD4+ T cell isolation kit. Each participant received two doses of an mRNA SARS-CoV-2 vaccine, either BNT162b2 or mRNA-1273. The absence of prior SARS-CoV-2 infection in healthy vaccine recipients was confirmed by negative nucleocapsid antibodies before and after vaccination. Fewer than 2.5 million PBMC per well were cultured in IMDM with about 5.1% human AB serum, 10 IU/ml IL-2 and gentamicin, plus 10 ug/ml peptides. Half of the culture medium was replaced with fresh IL-2-containing medium on days 3 and 7. Each peptide stimulation condition was cultured in triplicate wells unless otherwise noted. Using Ficoll-Paque Plus gradient centrifugation, PBMC were separated from whole blood and then either used fresh or cryopreserved at -140C. The overlapping peptide pools covered the spike proteins of SARS-CoV-2 and of the common cold coronaviruses HCoV-NL63, HCoV-OC43 and HCoV-229E. Genomic DNA was extracted from cultured CD4+ T cells with the QIAamp micro DNA kit.

The data originate from a study of vaccination effects on CD4 cells after COVID-19 (dated by TCRdb to between 2021 and 2023). About the study as a whole: Post-vaccine samples across the study were collected a median of 72 days after the second dose, with a range of 14 to 241. In both COVID-19 convalescent patients and infection-naive vaccine recipients, the study compared SARS-CoV-2 spike-specific CD4+ TCR repertoires from before mRNA vaccination with those from after it. Altogether, around ten COVID-19 convalescent patients and a handful of SARS-CoV-2-naive healthy vaccine recipients made up the full study. Cultures from other donors in the study were sequenced using the Oncomine TCR Beta short-read assay on an Illumina iSeq 100. Study-wide conclusions, independent of this receptor: The study was limited by a small number of convalescent patients and lacked early post-infection timepoints. At late post-vaccination timepoints, both infection-induced and vaccine-induced clones showed marked clonal contraction, consistent with waning T cell responses. Among healthy vaccine recipients, nearly all vaccine-induced clones were SARS-CoV-2 mono-reactive, and only 1 of 255 was cross-reactive with common cold coronaviruses.

Including cysteine and phenylalanine, the CDR3 has 13 amino acids. Left in the record is the CDR3 DNA by itself, 39 bases read in frame from the first base. Reading the germline V gene gives CDR1 SGHTA and CDR2 FQGNSA. Trimming at the junction amounts to 1 base on V and 7 bases on J, and the germline ends lie 8 bases apart. Here the sequenced sample was CD4+ T cells from PBMCs cultured with HCoV-NL63 spike peptides, taken after COVID-19 vaccination. This specimen's cell subset or site label, per the study, means: HCoV-NL63 spike overlapping peptide pool stimulation. The chain joins TRBV7-2 to TRBJ1-5; matching of 5 bases hints at TRBD1 as the D gene. The receptor comes from a human donor who received a COVID-19 vaccine. Some clones in this sample may be carry-over from other donors' samples. The CDR3 loop reads CASSLEGVQPQHF. Here is the DNA: TGTGCCAGCAGCTTAGAAGGGGTCCAGCCCCAGCATTTT.